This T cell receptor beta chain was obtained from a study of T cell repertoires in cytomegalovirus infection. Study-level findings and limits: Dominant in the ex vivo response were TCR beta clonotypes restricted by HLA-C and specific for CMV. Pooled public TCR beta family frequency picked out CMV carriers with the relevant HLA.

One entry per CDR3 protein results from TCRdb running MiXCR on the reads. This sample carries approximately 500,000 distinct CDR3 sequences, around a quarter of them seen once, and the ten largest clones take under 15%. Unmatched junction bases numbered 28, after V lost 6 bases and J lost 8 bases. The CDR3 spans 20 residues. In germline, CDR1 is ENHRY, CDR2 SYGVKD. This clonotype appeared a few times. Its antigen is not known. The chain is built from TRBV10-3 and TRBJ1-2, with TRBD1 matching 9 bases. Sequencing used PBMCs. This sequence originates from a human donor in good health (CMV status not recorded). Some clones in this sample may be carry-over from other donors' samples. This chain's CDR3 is CAISPGPAQSTGGPTGGYTF. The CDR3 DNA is TGTGCCATCAGCCCAGGGCCGGCACAATCAACAGGGGGCCCTACGGGGGGCTACACCTTC.